This T cell receptor beta chain was identified in a study of OX40 agonist ivuxolimab in advanced cancers. The overall study: The diagnoses of dose-escalation patients were hepatocellular carcinoma, melanoma, renal cell or head and neck cancer.

Study-wide results and caveats: Also present in some nonresponders was a low level of normalized T-cell clonal expansion. At 0.1 to 3.0 mg/kg and by week 6, clonal expansion occurred in CD4+ and CD8+ blood T cells.

Losses at the gene ends were 4 bases for V and 14 bases for J; bases not matched to a gene: 11. The CDR3 runs to 13 residues. Germline CDR1 is LNHDA and CDR2 is SQIVND (reference sequence). With respect to this clone: Antigen: not known.

The assay was immunoSEQ multiplex PCR, and TCRdb's table has in-frame clones only and misses some. The sample yields around 60,000 clones, around 90% seen once. The source was CD4+ or CD8+ T cells sorted from blood, collected in a trial of the OX40 agonist ivuxolimab. The rearrangement joins TRBV19 to TRBJ2-1; 7 bases line up with TRBD1. This TCR was sampled from an adult with an advanced solid tumor such as melanoma, head and neck, liver or kidney cancer. The CDR3 reads CASSTNRDSEEFF. DNA of the CDR3: TGTGCCAGTAGTACCAACCGGGACAGCGAGGAGTTCTTC. The variable domain in full, completed from reference TRBV19 and TRBJ2-1, reads DGGITQSPKYLFRKEGQNVTLSCEQNLNHDAMYWYRQDPGQGLRLIYYSQIVNDFQKGDIAEGYSVSREKKESFPLTVTSAQKNPTAFYLCASSTNRDSEEFFGPGTRLTVL.